The rows below give T cell receptor beta chains drawn from one sample of a study of beta chain features in type 1 diabetes. TCRdb's table, derived via immunoSEQ multiplex PCR, lists solely in-frame clones and lacks some. This sample has under 150,000 clones, with roughly a sixth found just once. Sequencing was performed on central memory CD4+ T cells from blood. These receptors came from a man aged 18 to 30 with type 1 diabetes. Both conserved end residues are part of each CDR3. D genes are given only for firm matches. Clone size is given for some rows only: seen once, a few or many times, or a class if the clone is expanded.

J: TRBJ2-7; size: few; D: NA; V: TRBV5-1; CDR3: CASSFTGTSYEQYF; DNA: TGCGCCAGCAGCTTTACCGGGACATCCTACGAGCAGTACTTC
J: TRBJ1-5; size: NA; D: NA; V: TRBV18; CDR3: CASSPDSGGNQPQHF; DNA: TGTGCCAGCTCTCCGGACTCTGGGGGCAATCAGCCCCAGCATTTT
J: TRBJ2-1; size: few; D: NA; V: TRBV7-2; CDR3: CASSSSAARLYNEQFF; DNA: TGTGCCAGCAGCTCCAGCGCGGCGAGACTCTACAATGAGCAGTTCTTC
J: TRBJ2-7; size: NA; D: NA; V: TRBV7-2; CDR3: CASSRTDAYEQYF; DNA: TGTGCCAGCAGCAGGACTGACGCCTACGAGCAGTACTTC
J: TRBJ2-5; size: NA; D: TRBD2; V: TRBV7-2; CDR3: CASSQLLAGGTETQYF; DNA: TGTGCCAGCAGCCAATTACTAGCGGGAGGGACAGAGACCCAGTACTTC
J: TRBJ2-5; size: few; D: NA; V: TRBV7-2; CDR3: CASSLTWETQYF; DNA: TGTGCCAGCAGCTTAACCTGGGAGACCCAGTACTTC
J: TRBJ2-3; size: few; D: NA; V: TRBV29-1; CDR3: CSVSVSLSTDTQYF; DNA: TGCAGCGTCTCGGTATCCCTCAGCACAGATACGCAGTATTTT
J: TRBJ2-1; size: NA; D: NA; V: TRBV4-2; CDR3: CASSQTGISYNEQFF; DNA: TGTGCCAGCAGCCAAACAGGGATCTCCTACAATGAGCAGTTCTTC
J: TRBJ2-3; size: NA; D: TRBD2; V: TRBV29-1; CDR3: CSVVGGGAVDTQYF; DNA: TGCAGCGTTGTTGGCGGGGGGGCCGTAGATACGCAGTATTTT
J: TRBJ2-7; size: few; D: NA; V: TRBV21-1; CDR3: CASSKADKGLRHQAYEQYF; DNA: TGTGCCAGCAGCAAAGCCGATAAAGGGCTTCGACACCAGGCCTACGAGCAGTACTTC
J: TRBJ2-1; size: few; D: TRBD2; V: TRBV6-6; CDR3: CASTDLTSGANEQFF; DNA: TGTGCCAGCACCGACCTGACTAGCGGTGCGAATGAGCAGTTCTTC
J: TRBJ2-1; size: NA; D: TRBD2; V: TRBV4-2; CDR3: CASKASLAGGREQFF; DNA: TGTGCCAGCAAGGCGAGTCTAGCGGGGGGGCGTGAGCAGTTCTTC
J: TRBJ1-1; size: few; D: TRBD1; V: TRBV4-1; CDR3: CASSLVGTGGTEAFF; DNA: TGCGCCAGCAGCCTCGTAGGGACAGGAGGCACTGAAGCTTTCTTT
J: TRBJ2-5; size: few; D: NA; V: TRBV5-1; CDR3: CASSLAGPGETQYF; DNA: TGCGCCAGCAGCTTGGCAGGGCCTGGAGAGACCCAGTACTTC
J: TRBJ2-3; size: NA; D: TRBD2; V: TRBV9; CDR3: CASSVSGGQADTQYF; DNA: TGTGCCAGCAGCGTATCGGGGGGGCAAGCAGATACGCAGTATTTT
J: TRBJ1-5; size: few; D: NA; V: TRBV7-9; CDR3: CASTLDSNQPQHF; DNA: TGTGCCAGCACCCTAGATAGCAATCAGCCCCAGCATTTT
J: TRBJ2-7; size: few; D: NA; V: TRBV21-1; CDR3: CASSKAREQYF; DNA: TGTGCCAGCAGCAAAGCTAGGGAGCAGTACTTC
J: TRBJ2-7; size: NA; D: NA; V: TRBV13; CDR3: CASSLGLGGPTYEQYF; DNA: TGTGCCAGCAGCTTAGGCCTCGGGGGCCCCACCTACGAGCAGTACTTC
J: TRBJ2-1; size: NA; D: NA; V: TRBV7-2; CDR3: CASSLVQNEQFF; DNA: TGTGCCAGCAGCTTAGTTCAAAATGAGCAGTTCTTC
J: TRBJ2-1; size: NA; D: TRBD2; V: TRBV5-1; CDR3: CASSSRLAGLYNEQFF; DNA: TGCGCCAGCAGCAGCAGACTAGCGGGCCTCTACAATGAGCAGTTCTTC
J: TRBJ2-6; size: few; D: NA; V: TRBV7-2; CDR3: CASNPGTGANVLTF; DNA: TGTGCCAGCAACCCCGGGACAGGGGCCAACGTCCTGACTTTC
J: TRBJ2-3; size: few; D: NA; V: TRBV7-9; CDR3: CASSYLDGSTQYF; DNA: TGTGCCAGCAGCTACCTCGACGGGTCAACGCAGTATTTT
J: TRBJ2-5; size: NA; D: NA; V: TRBV21-1; CDR3: CASSKERLAKETQYF; DNA: TGTGCCAGCAGCAAAGAGCGGCTAGCAAAAGAGACCCAGTACTTC
J: TRBJ2-5; size: NA; D: TRBD1; V: TRBV7-2; CDR3: CASSSDSRGLAETQYF; DNA: TGTGCCAGCAGCTCTGACTCCAGGGGGCTTGCAGAGACCCAGTACTTC
J: TRBJ2-5; size: NA; D: NA; V: TRBV28; CDR3: CASSLEPARAQAQYF; DNA: TGTGCCAGCAGCCTAGAGCCGGCCAGGGCCCAGGCCCAGTACTTC
J: TRBJ2-2; size: few; D: NA; V: TRBV7-2; CDR3: CASSFPTGNTGELFF; DNA: TGTGCCAGCAGTTTCCCGACAGGGAACACCGGGGAGCTGTTTTTT
J: TRBJ2-5; size: NA; D: TRBD1; V: TRBV5-1; CDR3: CASSSQGVLRETQYF; DNA: TGCGCCAGCAGCTCCCAGGGGGTGCTGCGGGAGACCCAGTACTTC
J: TRBJ1-1; size: NA; D: TRBD1; V: TRBV29-1; CDR3: CSVTGGLNTEAFF; DNA: TGCAGCGTCACAGGGGGCTTGAACACTGAAGCTTTCTTT
J: TRBJ2-3; size: NA; D: NA; V: TRBV18; CDR3: CASSPRQSGGLGDTQYF; DNA: TGTGCCAGCTCACCACGGCAGTCAGGAGGGCTGGGAGATACGCAGTATTTT
J: TRBJ2-7; size: NA; D: TRBD1; V: TRBV5-1; CDR3: CASSPWGQGNYEQYF; DNA: TGCGCCAGCTCTCCTTGGGGACAGGGTAACTACGAGCAGTACTTC
J: TRBJ2-2; size: NA; D: NA; V: TRBV7-2; CDR3: CASSKEVDRNTGELFF; DNA: TGTGCCAGCAGCAAGGAAGTGGACAGGAACACCGGGGAGCTGTTTTTT
J: TRBJ2-7; size: NA; D: TRBD1; V: TRBV2; CDR3: CASSTDRGSYEQYF; DNA: TGTGCCAGCAGTACGGACAGGGGATCCTACGAGCAGTACTTC
J: TRBJ1-4; size: NA; D: NA; V: TRBV5-1; CDR3: CASSSGFEGEKLFF; DNA: TGCGCCAGCAGCTCCGGGTTCGAAGGTGAAAAACTGTTTTTT
J: TRBJ1-4; size: few; D: TRBD1; V: TRBV5-6; CDR3: CASSLDRGANEKLFF; DNA: TGTGCCAGCAGCTTGGACAGGGGGGCGAATGAAAAACTGTTTTTT
J: TRBJ1-2; size: NA; D: NA; V: TRBV5-1; CDR3: CASSLAEVSNYGYTF; DNA: TGCGCCAGCAGCTTGGCGGAGGTTTCTAACTATGGCTACACCTTC
J: TRBJ1-6; size: few; D: NA; V: TRBV5-1; CDR3: CASSSGQYNSPLHF; DNA: TGCGCCAGCAGCTCGGGTCAGTATAATTCACCCCTCCACTTT
J: TRBJ2-7; size: few; D: TRBD2; V: TRBV9; CDR3: CASSFGLERSSYEQYF; DNA: TGTGCCAGCAGCTTCGGACTAGAAAGAAGTTCCTACGAGCAGTACTTC
J: TRBJ2-1; size: NA; D: NA; V: TRBV2; CDR3: CASSDVTSWRSIEQFF; DNA: TGTGCCAGCAGTGACGTAACTAGCTGGCGCTCGATTGAGCAGTTCTTC
J: TRBJ2-3; size: many; D: NA; V: TRBV27; CDR3: CASSLSGDTQYF; DNA: TGTGCCAGCAGTCTTTCGGGGGATACGCAGTATTTT
J: TRBJ1-5; size: NA; D: NA; V: TRBV29-1; CDR3: CSVGQTNQPQHF; DNA: TGCAGCGTTGGACAGACTAATCAGCCCCAGCATTTT
J: TRBJ2-4; size: NA; D: NA; V: TRBV27; CDR3: CASRKLAKNIQYF; DNA: TGTGCCAGCAGGAAACTAGCCAAAAACATTCAGTACTTC
J: TRBJ2-3; size: NA; D: NA; V: TRBV5-1; CDR3: CASSLEDTQYF; DNA: TGCGCCAGCAGCTTGGAGGATACGCAGTATTTT
J: TRBJ1-2; size: NA; D: TRBD1; V: TRBV27; CDR3: CASSASTGFGGYTF; DNA: TGTGCCAGCAGTGCCTCGACAGGGTTCGGTGGCTACACCTTC
J: TRBJ2-4; size: NA; D: NA; V: TRBV4-2; CDR3: CASSDSEGAKNIQYF; DNA: TGTGCCAGCAGCGATTCAGAGGGAGCCAAAAACATTCAGTACTTC
J: TRBJ1-2; size: NA; D: TRBD1; V: TRBV11-1; CDR3: CASSFGRGLSGYTF; DNA: TGTGCCAGCAGCTTCGGCAGGGGGCTCTCTGGCTACACCTTC
J: TRBJ1-1; size: NA; D: NA; V: TRBV30; CDR3: CAWSVLGVVNTEAFF; DNA: TGTGCCTGGAGTGTGTTGGGGGTAGTAAACACTGAAGCTTTCTTT
J: TRBJ1-1; size: few; D: NA; V: TRBV7-3; CDR3: CASSFAGRNTEAFF; DNA: TGTGCCAGCAGCTTTGCGGGCCGGAACACTGAAGCTTTCTTT
J: TRBJ2-1; size: NA; D: NA; V: TRBV4-3; CDR3: CASSQEGGSEQFF; DNA: TGCGCCAGCAGCCAAGAAGGGGGGTCTGAGCAGTTCTTC
J: TRBJ2-7; size: NA; D: TRBD2; V: TRBV2; CDR3: CASSEYTSGYYEQYF; DNA: TGTGCCAGCAGTGAATACACTAGCGGGTACTACGAGCAGTACTTC
J: TRBJ2-1; size: NA; D: TRBD1; V: TRBV29-1; CDR3: CSVDRVQIYNEQFF; DNA: TGCAGCGTCGACAGGGTCCAAATATACAATGAGCAGTTCTTC
J: TRBJ2-5; size: NA; D: TRBD2; V: TRBV5-4; CDR3: CASSLGGTSAGETQYF; DNA: TGTGCCAGCAGCTTGGGAGGGACTAGCGCTGGGGAGACCCAGTACTTC
J: TRBJ1-2; size: NA; D: NA; V: TRBV30; CDR3: CAWRNLGRFYGYTF; DNA: TGTGCCTGGAGGAACCTGGGACGCTTCTATGGCTACACCTTC
J: TRBJ2-2; size: NA; D: NA; V: TRBV6-5; CDR3: CASSRTPNEAGELFF; DNA: TGTGCCAGCAGTAGGACCCCAAACGAGGCCGGGGAGCTGTTTTTT
J: TRBJ2-6; size: NA; D: NA; V: TRBV9; CDR3: CASSSASGANVLTF; DNA: TGTGCCAGCAGCTCCGCATCTGGGGCCAACGTCCTGACTTTC
J: TRBJ1-1; size: few; D: TRBD1; V: TRBV10-3; CDR3: CAISRTGGETEAFF; DNA: TGTGCCATCAGCAGGACAGGGGGCGAAACTGAAGCTTTCTTT
J: TRBJ2-5; size: NA; D: NA; V: TRBV9; CDR3: CASSVGQVAETQYF; DNA: TGTGCCAGCAGCGTAGGACAGGTCGCAGAGACCCAGTACTTC
J: TRBJ1-3; size: NA; D: NA; V: TRBV30; CDR3: CAWRGTAGNTIYF; DNA: TGTGCCTGGAGGGGAACAGCTGGAAACACCATATATTTT
J: TRBJ2-7; size: NA; D: NA; V: TRBV6-1; CDR3: CASTLGEDLRQYF; DNA: TGTGCCAGCACCCTAGGAGAGGATCTACGGCAGTACTTC
J: TRBJ1-1; size: NA; D: TRBD1; V: TRBV7-3; CDR3: CASSRDRGRTEAFF; DNA: TGTGCCAGCAGCCGGGACAGGGGGCGGACTGAAGCTTTCTTT